Listed here is a single T cell receptor (beta chain). Its antigen has not been determined. Base quality data are lacking; no much larger clone is found one base away. This entry belongs to a study of blood T cell repertoires in COVID-19 (dated by TCRdb to the early 2020s). As for the study more broadly: Collaborator samples came from the United States, Italy and Spain and covered acute and convalescent phases of COVID-19. Samples were obtained from the ongoing ImmuneRACE study (first 160 participants) and from approximately 1,200 subjects provided by 6 global collaborators. The repertoires were made available in a free public database intended to serve as a resource for research on the immune response to SARS-CoV-2. Where available, HLA class I and class II types were obtained from metadata supplied by the sample provider rather than from assay-based typing. Sample metadata almost always included a de-identified subject ID, COVID-19 status, age in years and sex. The prospective study material was composed of cDNA or gDNA derived from T cells, B-cell-depleted T cells, or PBMCs. Subjects who had been exposed to COVID-19, were actively infected with it, or had recovered from it provided the deeply sampled blood TCRbeta repertoires that made up the dataset.

General study outcomes and caveats: Clinical and demographic metadata were provided uncurated, with the amount varying by source and participant.

Participants in the prospective study were enrolled through a virtual design, were aged roughly 18 to 100 years, and lived in some 24 United States geographic areas. In the prospective study, participants were assigned to cohorts based on the clinical history participants reported in a screening survey and a study questionnaire. ImmuneRACE Cohort 3 recovered participants were defined by two consecutive negative NP/OP PCR tests, healthcare professional clearance, or symptom resolution. In the prospective study, mobile phlebotomists collected whole blood, serum and a nasopharyngeal or oropharyngeal swab from each participant. Prospective study participants could optionally give additional blood draws and questionnaires over a roughly two-month period. Blood samples from the prospective study were shipped frozen or at room temperature prior to DNA extraction. TCRbeta CDR3 regions were amplified from genomic DNA by means of the immunoSEQ Assay, a bias-controlled multiplex PCR. As for the authors' bioinformatics: Nucleated cell counts per sample were estimated from amplification of reference gene primers within the assay. Sequence reads were collapsed and filtered to measure the absolute abundance of every unique TCRbeta CDR3 rearrangement. For each sample, productive Simpson clonality was calculated as the square root of Simpson's diversity index over productive rearrangements. TCRdb holds this immuneACCESS table with in-frame rearrangements only. Some clones are missing; in checked studies, unresolved V genes explain under half, and the rest has no known cause. V and J calls and clone size come straight from that table; D and trimming were deduced from the DNA. The sample yields hundreds of thousands of clones; 90% were counted once. The leading ten clones occupy around 2.5% of the sample.

The CDR3, from cysteine to phenylalanine, totals 13 residues. Just the 39-base CDR3 DNA is kept, in frame starting at base 1. V has 0 bases trimmed and J has 5 bases trimmed; junction bases matching no gene number 0. CDR1 and CDR2 are read off the germline V gene (reference sequence) as SGHAT and FQDESV. The sample was PBMCs or T cells enriched from blood (not recorded which). The chain is made from TRBV11-1 and TRBJ2-5; TRBD2 aligns with 7 central bases. The TCR sequence derives from a man aged 55 to 70 who had recovered from COVID-19. The CDR3 protein: CASSLAGGETQYF. The nucleotides are TGTGCCAGCAGCTTAGCGGGGGGGGAGACCCAGTACTTC.